This TCR beta chain is drawn from a study of blood T cell repertoires in COVID-19. The germline V gene encodes CDR1 SGDLS and CDR2 YYNGEE. Deletions cut 0 bases from V and 0 bases from J, with 6 bases between. The CDR3 contains 14 residues. Sequencing was performed with immunoSEQ multiplex PCR; in TCRdb, only in-frame clones are kept and a portion is missing. The data show some 300,000 clones, roughly 87% seen once. Living in about two dozen US areas, the participants were between about 18 and 90 years of age. J is TRBJ1-2 and V is TRBV9, with unresolved D. This TCR was recovered from a woman in her thirties who had recovered from COVID-19. Sequenced sample: PBMCs or T cells enriched from blood (not recorded which). Here the CDR3 reads CASSVATANYGYTF. The CDR3 bases are TGTGCCAGCAGCGTAGCTACGGCTAACTATGGCTACACCTTC.